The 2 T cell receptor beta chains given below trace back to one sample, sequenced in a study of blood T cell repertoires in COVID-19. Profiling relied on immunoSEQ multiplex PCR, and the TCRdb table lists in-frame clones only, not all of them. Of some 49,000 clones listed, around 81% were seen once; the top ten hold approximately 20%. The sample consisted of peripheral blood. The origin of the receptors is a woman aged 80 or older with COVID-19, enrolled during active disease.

CDR3 bases: TGTGCCAGCAGCGTAGGGACTAGCGACTACAATGAGCAGTTCTTC. As protein: CASSVGTSDYNEQFF. The V gene is TRBV9, the J gene TRBJ2-1; 9 bases match TRBD2. After removal of 0 bases from V and 3 bases from J, the junction contained 1 base not matched to a gene. Germline values: CDR1 SGDLS, CDR2 YYNGEE. The CDR3 length is 15 residues.

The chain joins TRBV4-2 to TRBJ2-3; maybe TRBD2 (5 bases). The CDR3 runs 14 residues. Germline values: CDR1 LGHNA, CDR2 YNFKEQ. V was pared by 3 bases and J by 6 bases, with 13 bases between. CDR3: CASSQYYGVDTQYF. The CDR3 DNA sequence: TGTGCCAGCAGCCAGTACTACGGGGTGGATACGCAGTATTTT.